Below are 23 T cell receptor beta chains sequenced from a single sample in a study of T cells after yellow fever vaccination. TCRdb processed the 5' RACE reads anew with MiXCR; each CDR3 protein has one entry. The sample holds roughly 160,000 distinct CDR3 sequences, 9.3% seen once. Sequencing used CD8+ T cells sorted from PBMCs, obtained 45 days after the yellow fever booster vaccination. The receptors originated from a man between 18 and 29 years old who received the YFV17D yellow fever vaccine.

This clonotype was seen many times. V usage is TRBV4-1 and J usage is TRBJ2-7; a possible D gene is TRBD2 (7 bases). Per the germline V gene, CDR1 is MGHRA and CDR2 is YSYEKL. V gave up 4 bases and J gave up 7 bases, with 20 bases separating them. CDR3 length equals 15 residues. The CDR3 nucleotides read TGCGCCAGCAGCCCCTATCCCGGGGGGCCGGGGGAGCAGTACTTC. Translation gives CASSPYPGGPGEQYF.

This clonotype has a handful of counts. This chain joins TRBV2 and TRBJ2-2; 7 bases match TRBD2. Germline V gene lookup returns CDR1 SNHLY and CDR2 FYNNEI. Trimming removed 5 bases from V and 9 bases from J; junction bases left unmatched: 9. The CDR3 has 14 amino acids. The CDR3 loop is CASSWRGSLRELFF. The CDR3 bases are TGTGCCAGCAGTTGGCGGGGGTCTTTACGGGAGCTGTTTTTT. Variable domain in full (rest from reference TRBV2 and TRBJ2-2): EPEVTQTPSHQVTQMGQEVILRCVPISNHLYFYWYRQILGQKVEFLVSFYNNEISEKSEIFDDQFSVERPDGSNFTLKIRSTKLEDSAMYFCASSWRGSLRELFFGEGSRLTVL.

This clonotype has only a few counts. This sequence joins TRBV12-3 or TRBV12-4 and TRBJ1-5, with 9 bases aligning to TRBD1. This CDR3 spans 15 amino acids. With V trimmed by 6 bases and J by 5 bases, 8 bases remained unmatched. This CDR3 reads CASRGTGSEDQPQHF. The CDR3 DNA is TGTGCCAGCAGAGGGACAGGGAGTGAAGATCAGCCCCAGCATTTT.

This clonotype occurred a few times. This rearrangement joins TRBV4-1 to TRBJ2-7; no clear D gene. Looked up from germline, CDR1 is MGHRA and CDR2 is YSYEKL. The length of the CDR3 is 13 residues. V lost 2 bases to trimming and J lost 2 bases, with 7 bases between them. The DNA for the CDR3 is TGCGCCAGCAGCCAACGTACGACCTACGAGCAGTACTTC. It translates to CASSQRTTYEQYF.

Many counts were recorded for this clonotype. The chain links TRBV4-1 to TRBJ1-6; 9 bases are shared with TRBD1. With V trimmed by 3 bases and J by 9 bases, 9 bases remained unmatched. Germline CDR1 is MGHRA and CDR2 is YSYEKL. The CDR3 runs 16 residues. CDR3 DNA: TGCGCCAGCAGCCACCCGGGACAGGGAGACCTTTCACCCCTCCACTTT. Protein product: CASSHPGQGDLSPLHF.

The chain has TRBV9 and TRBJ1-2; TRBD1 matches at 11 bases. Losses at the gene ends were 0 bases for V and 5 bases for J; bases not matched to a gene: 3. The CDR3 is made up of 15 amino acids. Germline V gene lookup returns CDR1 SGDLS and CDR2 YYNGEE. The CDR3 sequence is CASSVAGTGGYGYTF. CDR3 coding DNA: TGTGCCAGCAGCGTAGCAGGGACAGGGGGTTATGGCTACACCTTC.

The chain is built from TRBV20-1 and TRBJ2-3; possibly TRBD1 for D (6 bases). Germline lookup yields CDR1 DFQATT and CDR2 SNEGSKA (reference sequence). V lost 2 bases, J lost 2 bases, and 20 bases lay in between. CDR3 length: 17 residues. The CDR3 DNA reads TGCAGTGCTAGAACTCCTCGACAGGCTCTCCCCACAGATACGCAGTATTTT. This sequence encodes CSARTPRQALPTDTQYF.

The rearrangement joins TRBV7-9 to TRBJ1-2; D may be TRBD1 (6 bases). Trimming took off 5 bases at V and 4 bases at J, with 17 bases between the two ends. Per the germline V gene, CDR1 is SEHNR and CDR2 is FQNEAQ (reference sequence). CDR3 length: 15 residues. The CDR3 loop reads CASSPRTGIAYGYTF. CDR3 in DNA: TGTGCCAGCAGCCCGCGTACAGGGATAGCCTATGGCTACACCTTC.

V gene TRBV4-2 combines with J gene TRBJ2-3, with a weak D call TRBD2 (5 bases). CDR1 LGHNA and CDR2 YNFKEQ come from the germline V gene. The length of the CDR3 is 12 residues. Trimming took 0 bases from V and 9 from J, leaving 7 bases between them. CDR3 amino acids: CASSQDSSTQYF. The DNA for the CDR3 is TGTGCCAGCAGCCAAGACTCTAGCACGCAGTATTTT.

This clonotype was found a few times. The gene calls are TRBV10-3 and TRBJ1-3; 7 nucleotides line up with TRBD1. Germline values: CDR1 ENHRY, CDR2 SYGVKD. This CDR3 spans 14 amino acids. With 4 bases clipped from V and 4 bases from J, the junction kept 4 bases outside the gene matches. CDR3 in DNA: TGTGCCATCAGTGGGACAGGAGGAGGAAACACCATATATTTT. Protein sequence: CAISGTGGGNTIYF.

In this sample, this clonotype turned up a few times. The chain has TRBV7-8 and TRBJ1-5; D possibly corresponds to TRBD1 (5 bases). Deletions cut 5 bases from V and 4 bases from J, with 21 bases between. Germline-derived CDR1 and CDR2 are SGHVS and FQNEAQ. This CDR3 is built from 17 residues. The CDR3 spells CASSGWAGMVENQPQHF. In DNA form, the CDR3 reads TGTGCCAGCAGCGGGTGGGCAGGGATGGTAGAAAATCAGCCCCAGCATTTT.

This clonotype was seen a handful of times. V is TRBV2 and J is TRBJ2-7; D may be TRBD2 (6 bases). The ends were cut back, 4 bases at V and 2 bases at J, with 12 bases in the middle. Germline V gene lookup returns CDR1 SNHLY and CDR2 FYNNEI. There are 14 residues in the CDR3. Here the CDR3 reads CASSGAGTPYEQYV. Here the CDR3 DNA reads TGTGCCAGCAGTGGGGCGGGGACCCCCTACGAGCAGTACGTC.

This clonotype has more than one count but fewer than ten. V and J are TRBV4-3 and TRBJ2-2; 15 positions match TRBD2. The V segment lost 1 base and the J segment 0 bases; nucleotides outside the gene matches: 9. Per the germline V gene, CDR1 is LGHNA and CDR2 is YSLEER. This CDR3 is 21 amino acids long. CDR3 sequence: CASSQVFTGLAGGPNTGELFF. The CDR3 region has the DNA TGCGCCAGCAGCCAAGTATTTACGGGACTAGCGGGGGGCCCGAACACCGGGGAGCTGTTTTTT.

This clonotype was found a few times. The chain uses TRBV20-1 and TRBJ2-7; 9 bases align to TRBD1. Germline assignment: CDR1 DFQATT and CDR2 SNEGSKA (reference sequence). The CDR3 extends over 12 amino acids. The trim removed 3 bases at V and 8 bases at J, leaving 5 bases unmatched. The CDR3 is CSARGTGLQQYF. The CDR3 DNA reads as TGCAGTGCTAGGGGGACAGGGTTGCAGCAGTACTTC.

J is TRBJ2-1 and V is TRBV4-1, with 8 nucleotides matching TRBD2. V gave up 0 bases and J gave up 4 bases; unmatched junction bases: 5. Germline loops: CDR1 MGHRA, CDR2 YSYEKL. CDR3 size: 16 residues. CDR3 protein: CASSQDPSGFYNEQFF. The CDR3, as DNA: TGCGCCAGCAGCCAAGATCCTAGCGGGTTTTACAATGAGCAGTTCTTC.

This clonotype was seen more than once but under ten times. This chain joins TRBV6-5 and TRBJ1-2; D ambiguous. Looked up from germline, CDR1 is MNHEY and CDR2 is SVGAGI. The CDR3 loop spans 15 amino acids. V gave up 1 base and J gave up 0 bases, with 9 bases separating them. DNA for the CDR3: TGTGCCAGCAGTTACTGGGGTCGGTCTAACTATGGCTACACCTTC. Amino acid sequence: CASSYWGRSNYGYTF.

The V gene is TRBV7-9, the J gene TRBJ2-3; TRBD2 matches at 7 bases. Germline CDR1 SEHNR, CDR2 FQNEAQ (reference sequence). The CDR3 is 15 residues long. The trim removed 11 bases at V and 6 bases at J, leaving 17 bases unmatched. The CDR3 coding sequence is TGTGCCGGGCGCTTGCGGGGGTCCCAAATGGATACGCAGTATTTT. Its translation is CAGRLRGSQMDTQYF.

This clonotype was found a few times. The CDR3 region is CASSSQGRYEAFF. As DNA, the CDR3 is TGTGCCAGCAGTTCACAGGGGCGTTATGAAGCTTTCTTT. The chain joins TRBV12-3 or TRBV12-4 to TRBJ1-1; TRBD1 matches 7 bases. Trimming removed 4 bases from V and 7 bases from J; junction bases left unmatched: 6. This CDR3 is 13 amino acids long.

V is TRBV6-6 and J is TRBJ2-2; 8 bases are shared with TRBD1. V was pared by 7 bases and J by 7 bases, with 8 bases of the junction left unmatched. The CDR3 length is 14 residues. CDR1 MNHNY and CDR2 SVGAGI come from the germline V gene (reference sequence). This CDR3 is CASTRTGMIGELFF. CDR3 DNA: TGTGCCAGCACTAGGACAGGGATGATCGGGGAGCTGTTTTTT.

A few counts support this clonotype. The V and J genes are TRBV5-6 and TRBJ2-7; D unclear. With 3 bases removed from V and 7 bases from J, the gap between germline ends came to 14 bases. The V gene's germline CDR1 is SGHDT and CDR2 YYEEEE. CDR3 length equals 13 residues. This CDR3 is CASSSRASWEQYV. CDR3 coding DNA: TGTGCCAGCAGCTCGCGCGCGTCGTGGGAGCAGTACGTC.

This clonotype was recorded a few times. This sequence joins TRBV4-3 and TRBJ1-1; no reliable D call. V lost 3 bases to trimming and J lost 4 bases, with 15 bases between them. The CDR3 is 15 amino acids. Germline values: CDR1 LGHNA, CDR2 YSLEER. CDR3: CASSQAARITTEAFF. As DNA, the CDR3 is TGCGCCAGCAGCCAGGCGGCTAGGATTACCACTGAAGCTTTCTTT.

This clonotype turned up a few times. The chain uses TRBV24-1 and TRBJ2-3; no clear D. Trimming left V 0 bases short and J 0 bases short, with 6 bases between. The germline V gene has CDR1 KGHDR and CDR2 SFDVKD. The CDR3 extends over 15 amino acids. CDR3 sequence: CATSDLPTSTDTQYF. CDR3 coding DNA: TGTGCCACCAGTGATTTGCCCACTAGCACAGATACGCAGTATTTT.

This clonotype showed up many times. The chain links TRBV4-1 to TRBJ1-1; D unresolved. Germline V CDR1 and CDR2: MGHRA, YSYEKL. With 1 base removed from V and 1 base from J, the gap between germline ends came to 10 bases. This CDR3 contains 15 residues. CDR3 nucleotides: TGCGCCAGCAGCCAAGGGCGACATACGAACACTGAAGCTTTCTTT. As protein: CASSQGRHTNTEAFF.